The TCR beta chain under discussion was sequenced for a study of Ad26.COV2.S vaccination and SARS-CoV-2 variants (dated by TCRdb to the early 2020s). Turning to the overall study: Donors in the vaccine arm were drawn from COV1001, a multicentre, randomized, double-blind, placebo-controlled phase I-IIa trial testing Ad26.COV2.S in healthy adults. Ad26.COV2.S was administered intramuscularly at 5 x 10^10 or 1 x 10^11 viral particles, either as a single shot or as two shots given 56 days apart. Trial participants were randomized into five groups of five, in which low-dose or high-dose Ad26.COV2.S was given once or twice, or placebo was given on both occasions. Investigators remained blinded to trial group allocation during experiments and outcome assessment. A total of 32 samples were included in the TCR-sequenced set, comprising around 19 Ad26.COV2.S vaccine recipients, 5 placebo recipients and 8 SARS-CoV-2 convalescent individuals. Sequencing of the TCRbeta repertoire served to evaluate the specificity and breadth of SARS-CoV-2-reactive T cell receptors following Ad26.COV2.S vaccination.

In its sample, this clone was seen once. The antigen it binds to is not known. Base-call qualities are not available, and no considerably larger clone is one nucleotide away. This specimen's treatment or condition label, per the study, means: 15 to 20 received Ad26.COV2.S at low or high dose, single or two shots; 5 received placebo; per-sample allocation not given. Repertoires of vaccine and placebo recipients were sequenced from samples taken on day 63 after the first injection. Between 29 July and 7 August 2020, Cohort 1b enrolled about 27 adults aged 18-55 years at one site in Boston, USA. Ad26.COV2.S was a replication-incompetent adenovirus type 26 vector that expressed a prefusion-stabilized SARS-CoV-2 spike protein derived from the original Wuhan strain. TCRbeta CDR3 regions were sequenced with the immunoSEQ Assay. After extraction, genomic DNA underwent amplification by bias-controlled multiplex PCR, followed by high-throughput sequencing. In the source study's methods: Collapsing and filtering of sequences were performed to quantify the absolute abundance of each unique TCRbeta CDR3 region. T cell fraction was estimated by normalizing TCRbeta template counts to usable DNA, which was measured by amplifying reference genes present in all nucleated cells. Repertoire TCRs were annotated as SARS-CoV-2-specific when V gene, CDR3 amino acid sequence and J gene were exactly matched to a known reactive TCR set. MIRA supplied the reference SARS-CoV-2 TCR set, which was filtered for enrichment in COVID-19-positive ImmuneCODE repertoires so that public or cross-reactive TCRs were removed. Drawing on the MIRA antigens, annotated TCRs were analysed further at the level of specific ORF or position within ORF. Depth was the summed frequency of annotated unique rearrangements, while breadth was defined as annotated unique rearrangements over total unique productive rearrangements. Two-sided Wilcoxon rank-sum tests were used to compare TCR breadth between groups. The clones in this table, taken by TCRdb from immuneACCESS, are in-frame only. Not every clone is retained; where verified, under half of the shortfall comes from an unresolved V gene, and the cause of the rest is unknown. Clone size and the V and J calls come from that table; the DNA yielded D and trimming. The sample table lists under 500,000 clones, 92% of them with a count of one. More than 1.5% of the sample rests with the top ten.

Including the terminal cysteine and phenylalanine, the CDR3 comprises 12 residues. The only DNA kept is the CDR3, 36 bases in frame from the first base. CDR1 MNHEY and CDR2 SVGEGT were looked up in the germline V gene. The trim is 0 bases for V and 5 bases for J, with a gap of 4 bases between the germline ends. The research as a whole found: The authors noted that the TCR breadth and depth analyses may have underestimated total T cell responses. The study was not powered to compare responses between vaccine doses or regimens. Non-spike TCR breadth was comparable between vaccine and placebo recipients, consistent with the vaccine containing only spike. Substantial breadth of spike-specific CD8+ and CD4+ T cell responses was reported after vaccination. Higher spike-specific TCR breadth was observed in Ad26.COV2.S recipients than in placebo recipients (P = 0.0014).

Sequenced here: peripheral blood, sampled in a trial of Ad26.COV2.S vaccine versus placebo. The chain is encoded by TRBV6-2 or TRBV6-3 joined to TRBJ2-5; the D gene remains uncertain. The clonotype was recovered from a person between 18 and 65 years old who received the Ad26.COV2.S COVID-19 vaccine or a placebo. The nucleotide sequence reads TGTGCCAGCAGTTACTCGGTGGAGACCCAGTACTTC. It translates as CASSYSVETQYF.